These T cell receptor beta chains were read from a single sample in a study of blood T cell repertoires in COVID-19. Assay: immunoSEQ multiplex PCR; the TCRdb copy retains only in-frame clones and omits some. The top ten clones hold around 3% of a sample with about 280,000 clones, roughly 89% of them seen once. Sequenced sample: peripheral blood. These receptors were collected from a woman aged 30 to 39 with active or convalescent COVID-19. Each CDR3 is given with its conserved first and last residue. The D gene is left open where the match is weak. Where a row states a size, it is once, few, many or the class of an expanded clone; other rows omit it.

TRBJ2-5 TRBV29-1 . . CSVGPPEPSETQYF TGCAGCGTTGGGCCCCCGGAGCCTTCAGAGACCCAGTACTTC
TRBJ2-1 TRBV3-1/TRBV3-2 . . CASSQGRGSSYNEQFF TGTGCCAGCAGCCAAGGACGGGGGTCTTCCTACAATGAGCAGTTCTTC
TRBJ1-6 TRBV6-5 . . CASGAGVNSPLHF TGTGCCAGCGGGGCAGGGGTAAATTCACCCCTCCACTTT
TRBJ2-1 TRBV29-1 . TRBD1 CSVGAYRGHGEQFF TGCAGCGTGGGGGCTTACAGGGGGCATGGTGAGCAGTTCTTC
TRBJ1-2 TRBV7-2 . TRBD1 CASSPKTGGLNYGYTF TGTGCCAGCAGCCCTAAGACAGGGGGCCTCAACTATGGCTACACCTTC
TRBJ1-2 TRBV27 once . CASSLSGVDIQGYTF TGTGCCAGCAGTTTATCGGGAGTAGACATCCAGGGCTACACCTTC
TRBJ2-2 TRBV30 . . CAWSVRSGAYTGELFF TGTGCCTGGAGTGTACGGTCAGGGGCCTACACCGGGGAGCTGTTTTTT
TRBJ2-3 TRBV20-1 . . CSAKSGDTQYF TGCAGTGCTAAAAGCGGAGATACGCAGTATTTT
TRBJ2-5 TRBV15 . . CAAQGPTGETQYF TGTGCCGCCCAAGGCCCCACCGGGGAGACCCAGTACTTC
TRBJ2-2 TRBV6-5 . . CASVLAGSGELFF TGTGCCAGCGTGCTAGCCGGTTCCGGGGAGCTGTTTTTT
TRBJ2-1 TRBV15 . . CATSRDPGTHNEQFF TGTGCCACCAGCAGAGATCCGGGGACTCACAATGAGCAGTTCTTC
TRBJ2-7 TRBV28 . TRBD1 CASSRDRAYYEQYF TGTGCCAGCAGCCGGGACAGGGCTTATTACGAGCAGTACTTC
TRBJ1-1 TRBV27 . . CASSPRQNTEAFF TGTGCCAGCAGTCCCAGACAGAACACTGAAGCTTTCTTT
TRBJ1-1 TRBV13 once . CASSLVQGPMNTEAFF TGTGCCAGCAGCTTAGTTCAGGGGCCGATGAACACTGAAGCTTTCTTT
TRBJ2-5 TRBV7-2 . TRBD2 CASSLGGRGGGETQYF TGTGCCAGCAGCTTAGGCGGCCGGGGGGGTGGAGAGACCCAGTACTTC
TRBJ1-3 TRBV7-8 once . CASSLTQGGGNTIYF TGTGCCAGCAGCTTAACTCAGGGAGGAGGAAACACCATATATTTT
TRBJ1-4 TRBV5-1 . . CASSLPQGAQNEKLFF TGCGCCAGCAGCTTGCCACAAGGGGCCCAAAATGAAAAACTGTTTTTT
TRBJ2-5 TRBV7-2 . . CASSSQETQYF TGTGCCAGCAGCTCGCAAGAGACCCAGTACTTC
TRBJ2-3 TRBV5-8 . TRBD2 CASSLGTSGGSDTQYF TGTGCCAGCAGCTTGGGGACTAGCGGGGGGTCAGATACGCAGTATTTT
TRBJ2-3 TRBV5-1 . . CASSSGTDTQYF TGCGCCAGCAGCTCAGGCACAGATACGCAGTATTTT
TRBJ1-4 TRBV5-4 once TRBD1 CASSSTRDRGNEKLFF TGTGCCAGCAGCTCAACCCGGGACAGGGGGAACGAAAAACTGTTTTTT
TRBJ1-2 TRBV6-5 once TRBD1 CASRNRGREYYGYTF TGTGCCAGCCGAAACAGGGGGCGAGAATACTATGGCTACACCTTC
TRBJ1-2 TRBV23-1 few . CASRLEGYPEGCYTF TGCGCCAGCCGTTTGGAGGGGTACCCTGAGGGGTGCTACACCTTC
TRBJ2-3 TRBV5-1 . . CASSGRGSDTQYF TGCGCCAGCAGCGGACGGGGGTCAGATACGCAGTATTTT
TRBJ2-3 TRBV10-2 . TRBD2 CASVGSGASTDTQYF TGCGCCAGCGTGGGTAGCGGGGCTAGCACAGATACGCAGTATTTT
TRBJ2-1 TRBV5-5 . . CASSLETRANEQFF TGTGCCAGCAGCCTCGAGACTAGAGCCAATGAGCAGTTCTTC
TRBJ2-3 TRBV5-4 . . CASSLAGTDTQYF TGTGCCAGCAGCTTGGCCGGCACAGATACGCAGTATTTT
TRBJ1-4 TRBV3-1/TRBV3-2 . . CASSQEGAGGKGNEKLFF TGTGCCAGCAGCCAAGAAGGGGCCGGCGGAAAGGGTAATGAAAAACTGTTTTTT
TRBJ2-7 TRBV2 . . CASSEFSYEQYF TGTGCCAGCAGTGAATTTAGCTACGAGCAGTACTTC
TRBJ2-5 TRBV5-4 . . CASSLGAQAGQETQYF TGTGCCAGCAGCTTGGGAGCCCAAGCGGGCCAAGAGACCCAGTACTTC
TRBJ2-5 TRBV10-2 . . CANPLPLAHIQETQYF TGCGCCAACCCTCTCCCTCTAGCGCATATTCAAGAGACCCAGTACTTC
TRBJ1-4 TRBV7-2 . . CASSLGHQSRKLFF TGTGCCAGCAGCTTAGGGCACCAGTCGAGGAAACTGTTTTTT
TRBJ1-6 TRBV28 . . CASSFRDNSPLHF TGTGCCAGCAGTTTTCGGGATAATTCACCCCTCCACTTT
TRBJ1-2 TRBV19 . . CASEAGSGGYGYTF TGTGCCAGTGAAGCGGGGTCCGGGGGCTATGGCTACACCTTC
TRBJ1-4 TRBV4-2 . TRBD1 CASSQEDRGNEKLFF TGTGCCAGCAGCCAAGAGGACAGGGGAAATGAAAAACTGTTTTTT
TRBJ1-5 TRBV5-8 . . CASSPRGGVQPQHF TGTGCCAGCAGCCCCCGGGGGGGCGTTCAGCCCCAGCATTTT
TRBJ1-6 TRBV30 . TRBD1 CAMQSREGAFNSPLHF TGTGCCATGCAAAGTCGGGAGGGGGCGTTCAATTCACCCCTCCACTTT
TRBJ1-2 TRBV6-5 . TRBD1 CASSSRQGTGYTF TGTGCCAGCAGTTCTAGACAGGGTACTGGCTACACCTTC
TRBJ2-3 TRBV11-2 . . CASSSGTGYTQYF TGTGCCAGCAGCAGCGGGACAGGCTATACGCAGTATTTT
TRBJ2-7 TRBV7-6 few . CASSDDIYEQYF TGTGCCAGCAGCGACGACATCTACGAGCAGTACTTC
TRBJ2-2 TRBV5-4 . . CASTVPGAGGELFF TGTGCCAGCACCGTCCCAGGGGCCGGCGGGGAGCTGTTTTTT
TRBJ1-2 TRBV6-4 few TRBD1 CASRPQGANGYTF TGTGCCAGCAGACCACAGGGGGCTAACGGCTACACCTTC
TRBJ2-3 TRBV10-3 . TRBD2 CAISEPSLAGDADTQYF TGTGCCATCAGTGAGCCCTCCCTCGCGGGGGACGCAGATACGCAGTATTTT
TRBJ2-1 TRBV30 . TRBD2 CAWSRTRNRDNEQFF TGTGCCTGGAGTCGGACTAGAAATCGGGACAATGAGCAGTTCTTC
TRBJ2-2 TRBV5-4 . . CASKSVVGELFF TGTGCCAGCAAAAGCGTAGTTGGGGAGCTGTTTTTT
TRBJ1-2 TRBV5-8 . TRBD1 CASSRTGGRGYGYTF TGTGCCAGCAGCAGGACAGGGGGCCGGGGCTATGGCTACACCTTC
TRBJ1-6 TRBV10-1 . . CANRTLGGNSPLHF TGCGCCAACCGGACACTCGGAGGGAATTCACCCCTCCACTTT
TRBJ2-2 TRBV4-2 . TRBD2 CASSQDPSSGENTGELFF TGTGCCAGCAGCCAAGACCCCTCTAGCGGGGAGAACACCGGGGAGCTGTTTTTT
TRBJ1-1 TRBV6-5 . TRBD1 CASSYSTGGLGTEAFF TGTGCCAGCAGTTACTCTACAGGGGGTCTCGGCACTGAAGCTTTCTTT
TRBJ1-2 TRBV7-8 . . CASSRDRNYGYTF TGTGCCAGCAGCCGCGACAGGAACTATGGCTACACCTTC
TRBJ1-6 TRBV27 . . CASRSGSYNSPLHF TGTGCCAGCAGGAGCGGCTCCTATAATTCACCCCTCCACTTT
TRBJ1-5 TRBV28 . . CASGQPGRNQPQHF TGTGCCAGCGGACAACCAGGCCGCAATCAGCCCCAGCATTTT
TRBJ1-6 TRBV30 . TRBD1 CAWSLGQDHSPLHF TGTGCCTGGAGTCTCGGACAGGACCATTCACCCCTCCACTTT
TRBJ1-5 TRBV3-1/TRBV3-2 once . CASSQGQQRHQPQHF TGTGCCAGCAGCCAGGGACAACAACGGCATCAGCCCCAGCATTTT